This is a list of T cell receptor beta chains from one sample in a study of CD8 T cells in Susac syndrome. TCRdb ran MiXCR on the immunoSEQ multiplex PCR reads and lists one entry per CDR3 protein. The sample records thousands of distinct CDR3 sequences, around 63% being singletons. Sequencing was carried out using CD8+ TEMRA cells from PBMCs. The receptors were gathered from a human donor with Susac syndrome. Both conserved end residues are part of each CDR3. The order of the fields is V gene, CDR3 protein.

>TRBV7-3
CASSFTLGYEQYF
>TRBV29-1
CSVDPLQVNYGYTF
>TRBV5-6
CASSKWGEETQYF
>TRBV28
CASSFEGVIYGYTF
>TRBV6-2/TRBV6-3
CASSFSPLNTEAFF
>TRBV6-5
CASKITGGANQPQHF
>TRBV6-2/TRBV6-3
CASSQQGSAQPQHF
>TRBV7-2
CASSQRTGREQYF
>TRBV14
CASSQEIGGAMLSYNEQFF
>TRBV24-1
CATSASDRWKHFF
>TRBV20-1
CSALLTLFEDQSNYGYTF
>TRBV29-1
CSAGGTSGTKVHNEQFF
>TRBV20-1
CSARGGQIITYEQYF
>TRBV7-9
CASSFSDTAANEQFF
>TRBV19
CASSMQGADEQFF
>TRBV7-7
CASSLDPGQGDTGELFF
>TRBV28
CASTLPRTGGFDEQFF
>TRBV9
CASSVEGRSSGTQYF
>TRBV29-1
CRVGSGGTNEKLFF
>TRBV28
CASSKLRGSNQPQHF
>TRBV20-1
CSAQGWRPDEQFF
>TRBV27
CASSLGSSGLKQFF
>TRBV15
CATSRERAGGPNGELSF
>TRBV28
CASSLEQGAGETQYF
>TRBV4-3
CASSQGEFGVNEQFF
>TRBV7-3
CASSHTGDGANVLTF
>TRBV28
CASSLLWDSGVGNTEAFF
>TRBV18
CASSPPYQETQYF
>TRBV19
CASSILGSTEAFF
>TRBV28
CASSLPPVGQRTAGNTIYF
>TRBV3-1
CASSLIGRGNQPQHF
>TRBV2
CASSEIETGADTQYF
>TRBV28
CASSFSSSPEQYF
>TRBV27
CASSFDTSGAYNEQFF
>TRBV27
CASSRTGGWAYEQYF
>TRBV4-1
CASSRGPGYTF
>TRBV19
CARVLSGVVYNEQFF
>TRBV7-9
CASSDWTSGGEETQYF
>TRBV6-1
CASSPAPDRAKQFF
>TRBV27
CASSSGAHLNTEAFF
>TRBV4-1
CASSQDQQGVLGELFF
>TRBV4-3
CASSQALDSAVNEKLFF
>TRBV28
CASSSLNSGQPQHF
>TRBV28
CASSLPPGGQRTAGNTIYF
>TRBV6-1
CASSEVFVRRFFTEAFF
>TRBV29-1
CSVPGPTSETQYF
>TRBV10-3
CAISGVQGPNTGELFF
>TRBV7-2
CASSLTGGGRPQHF
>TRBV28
CATGGPGYQPQHF
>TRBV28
CASSGPGTEIPPNYGYTF
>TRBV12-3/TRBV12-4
CASSLVDGTDIPYPTDTQYF
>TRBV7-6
CASSLGTGFYNEQFF
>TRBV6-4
CASSDSRGGYNEQFF
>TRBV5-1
CASSLESGGSGDTQYF